These T cell receptor beta chains were read from a single sample in a study of cytomegalovirus exposure and HLA in healthy donors. Profiling relied on immunoSEQ multiplex PCR, and the TCRdb table lists in-frame clones only, not all of them. The sample lists some 110,000 clones; approximately 69% were seen once. Sequencing used PBMCs. These receptors originate from a woman between 45 and 60 years old in good health and CMV-seropositive. The CDR3 runs from the conserved cysteine through the conserved F or W. A D gene is named only where the DNA matches it firmly. Size is stated for part of the rows, as once, few or many counts, or as a class when the clone is expanded.

cdr3_aa: CASSPPVGVYEQYF
cdr3_nt: TGTGCCAGCTCACCACCGGTGGGCGTCTACGAGCAGTACTTC
d_call: NA
clone_size: NA
j_call: TRBJ2-7
v_call: TRBV18

cdr3_aa: CASSQRTGAYEQYF
cdr3_nt: TGTGCCAGCAGTCAAAGGACAGGGGCCTACGAGCAGTACTTC
d_call: TRBD1
clone_size: NA
j_call: TRBJ2-7
v_call: TRBV28

cdr3_aa: CASSPWTSGSANEQFF
cdr3_nt: TGCGCCAGCAGCCCATGGACTAGCGGGAGTGCCAATGAGCAGTTCTTC
d_call: TRBD2
clone_size: once
j_call: TRBJ2-1
v_call: TRBV5-1

cdr3_aa: CASSQSGSDYGYTF
cdr3_nt: TGTGCCAGCAGCCAAAGCGGGTCGGACTATGGCTACACCTTC
d_call: NA
clone_size: NA
j_call: TRBJ1-2
v_call: TRBV27

cdr3_aa: CASSPYIGLAGMNGELFF
cdr3_nt: TGTGCCAGCAGCCCATATATTGGACTAGCGGGAATGAACGGGGAGCTGTTTTTT
d_call: TRBD2
clone_size: once
j_call: TRBJ2-2
v_call: TRBV9

cdr3_aa: CASSWAGVTTEAFF
cdr3_nt: TGCGCCAGCAGCTGGGCAGGGGTGACCACTGAAGCTTTCTTT
d_call: NA
clone_size: many
j_call: TRBJ1-1
v_call: TRBV5-1

cdr3_aa: CASSLVGGSYEQYF
cdr3_nt: TGTGCCAGCAGCCTCGTAGGAGGGTCCTACGAGCAGTACTTC
d_call: NA
clone_size: NA
j_call: TRBJ2-7
v_call: TRBV27

cdr3_aa: CASSDSARDSQNEKLFF
cdr3_nt: TGTGCCAGCAGTGATAGTGCTCGGGACAGTCAAAATGAAAAACTGTTTTTT
d_call: TRBD1
clone_size: NA
j_call: TRBJ1-4
v_call: TRBV25-1

cdr3_aa: CASSYRAQGSSYEQYF
cdr3_nt: TGTGCCAGCAGTTACCGGGCACAGGGAAGCTCCTACGAGCAGTACTTC
d_call: NA
clone_size: NA
j_call: TRBJ2-7
v_call: TRBV6-5

cdr3_aa: CASSADINEKLFF
cdr3_nt: TGTGCCAGCAGTGCGGACATAAATGAAAAACTGTTTTTT
d_call: NA
clone_size: NA
j_call: TRBJ1-4
v_call: TRBV2

cdr3_aa: CASGDIGGKAFF
cdr3_nt: TGTGCCAGTGGGGACATAGGGGGCAAAGCTTTCTTT
d_call: TRBD1
clone_size: few
j_call: TRBJ1-1
v_call: TRBV19